These 12 T cell receptor beta chains came from one sample sequenced in a study of cytomegalovirus exposure and HLA in healthy donors. The study ran its PCR with 60 Vbeta and 13 Jbeta primers. Sequencing used immunoSEQ multiplex PCR; TCRdb keeps in-frame clones, though not all of them. The data show 180,000 or so clones, with 75% to 85% seen just once and more than 3.5% held by the top ten. The sample taken for sequencing was PBMCs. Receptors originate from a woman aged 60-75 years in good health and CMV-seropositive.

This clone was counted a single time. The V call is TRBV7-6, the J call TRBJ2-7; TRBD2 matches at 7 bases. This CDR3 contains 15 residues. CDR1 SGHVS and CDR2 FNYEAQ come from the germline V gene. J was trimmed by 6 bases and V by 1 base; bases with no gene match: 9. CDR3: CASSLVAGALAEQYF. CDR3 DNA: TGTGCCAGCAGCTTAGTGGCGGGAGCACTGGCCGAGCAGTACTTC.

The rearrangement joins TRBV19 to TRBJ2-5; 9 nucleotides match TRBD2. V shed 0 bases and J 4 bases; nucleotides not matched to a gene: 9. The length of the CDR3 is 17 residues. The germline V gene encodes CDR1 LNHDA and CDR2 SQIVND (reference sequence). The chain's CDR3 is CASSIDPASGIGETQYF. The CDR3 DNA is TGTGCCAGTAGTATAGATCCGGCTAGCGGGATAGGAGAGACCCAGTACTTC.

The chain combines TRBV29-1 with TRBJ2-1, with a weak D call TRBD2 (6 bases). CDR3 length: 14 residues. Germline V lookup: CDR1 SQVTM, CDR2 ANQGSEA. V dropped 0 bases and J dropped 9 bases, with 15 bases sitting between them. The CDR3 DNA reads TGCAGCGTTGAAGATCCGGGGGTGTTAGCTGAGCAGTTCTTC. This translates into CSVEDPGVLAEQFF.

This chain connects TRBV19 to TRBJ2-1, with D perhaps TRBD2 (7 bases). V lost 4 bases, J lost 6 bases, and 16 bases lay in between. Germline lookup yields CDR1 LNHDA and CDR2 SQIVND (reference sequence). This CDR3 contains 15 residues. CDR3 protein: CASSTSRGGLNEQFF. CDR3 nucleotides: TGTGCCAGTAGTACGTCGAGGGGGGGCCTCAATGAGCAGTTCTTC.

This clone has only a few counts. The chain is built from TRBV7-2 and TRBJ2-5; 7 nucleotides align to TRBD2. The V segment lost 1 base and the J segment 1 base; nucleotides outside the gene matches: 3. CDR1 and CDR2 (germline): SGHTA, FQGNSA. There are 15 residues in the CDR3. In DNA, the CDR3 is TGTGCCAGCAGCTTAGGCCGACTAGCCCAAGAGACCCAGTACTTC. Translated, it gives CASSLGRLAQETQYF.

Concerning this clone: The junction does not match germline at one end; this may be a read error. The genes are TRBV9 and TRBJ2-1, with D maybe TRBD2 (5 bases). The V gene's germline CDR1 is SGDLS and CDR2 YYNGEE. The CDR3 length is 15 residues. DNA of the CDR3: TGTGCCAGCAGCGCTGCGGGTATGTCCTACAATGAGCGGTTCTTC. This translates into CASSAAGMSYNERFF.

J is TRBJ1-6 and V is TRBV7-3; 9 nucleotides line up with TRBD1. From germline, CDR1 is SGHTA and CDR2 FQGTGA. The CDR3 consists of 17 residues. V shed 2 bases, J shed 7 bases, and the junction held 9 bases outside the gene matches. The CDR3 protein is CASSLGRTGVYNSPLHF. In DNA form, the CDR3 reads TGTGCCAGCAGCTTAGGCCGGACAGGGGTTTACAATTCACCCCTCCACTTT.

This chain links TRBV9 with TRBJ2-5; D is unresolved. CDR1 is SGDLS, CDR2 YYNGEE, per germline. V dropped 4 bases and J dropped 0 bases, with 16 bases sitting between them. The CDR3 contains 16 residues. In nucleotides, the CDR3 is TGTGCCAGCAGCCCCCAAGGAGTCCTTAACCAAGAGACCCAGTACTTC. It translates to CASSPQGVLNQETQYF.

A single count supports this clone. CDR3 in amino acids: CASSSLPGLAYEQYF. The CDR3 nucleotides read TGTGCCAGCAGCTCCCTGCCCGGACTTGCATACGAGCAGTACTTC. V and J are TRBV28 and TRBJ2-7, with D possibly being TRBD2 (5 bases). The CDR3 loop spans 15 amino acids. V was clipped by 6 bases and J by 4 bases, with 19 bases between them. The V gene's germline CDR1 is MDHEN and CDR2 SYDVKM.

The CDR3 nucleotides are TGCGCCAGCAGCGGCGCGGCGAGCTCTGGAAACACCATATATTTT. Translation gives CASSGAASSGNTIYF. The gene calls are TRBV5-1 and TRBJ1-3; D is ambiguous. The CDR3 runs to 15 residues. CDR1 is SGHRS and CDR2 is YFSETQ in the germline V gene. With 4 bases removed from V and 0 bases from J, the gap between germline ends came to 11 bases.

The rearrangement links TRBV19 to TRBJ1-6; D gene uncertain. The V gene lost 7 bases and the J gene lost 3 bases, with 10 bases spanning the gap. Germline assignment: CDR1 LNHDA and CDR2 SQIVND (reference sequence). The CDR3 covers 14 residues. CDR3 sequence (DNA): TGTGCCAGTACGAATCAGTTCTATAATTCACCCCTCCACTTT. Amino acid sequence: CASTNQFYNSPLHF.

This chain links TRBV10-3 with TRBJ2-1; maybe TRBD2 (6 bases). Trimming pared 0 bases from V and 6 bases from J, leaving 6 bases between. CDR1 ENHRY and CDR2 SYGVKD come from the germline V gene. CDR3 size: 13 residues. The CDR3, as DNA: TGTGCCATCAGTGAGTCGGGGGGCAATGAGCAGTTCTTC. It is translated as CAISESGGNEQFF.